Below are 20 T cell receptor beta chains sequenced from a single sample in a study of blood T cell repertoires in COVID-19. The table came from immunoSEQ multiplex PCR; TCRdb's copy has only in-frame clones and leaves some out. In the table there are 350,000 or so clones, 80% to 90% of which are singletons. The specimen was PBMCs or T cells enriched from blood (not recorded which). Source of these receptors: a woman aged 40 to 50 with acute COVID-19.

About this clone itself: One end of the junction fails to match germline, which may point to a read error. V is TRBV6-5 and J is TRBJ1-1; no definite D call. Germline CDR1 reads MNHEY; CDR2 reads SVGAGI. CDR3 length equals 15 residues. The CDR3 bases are TGTGCCAGCAGTTATGATGTAACAGCGGGAAGAGGTGGGGTCTTT. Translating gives CASSYDVTAGRGGVF.

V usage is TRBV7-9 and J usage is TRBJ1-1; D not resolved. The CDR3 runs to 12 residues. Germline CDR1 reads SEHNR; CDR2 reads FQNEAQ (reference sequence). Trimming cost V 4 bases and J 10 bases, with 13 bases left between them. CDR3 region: CASSSPRSGAFF. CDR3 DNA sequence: TGTGCCAGCAGCTCTCCGAGATCCGGAGCTTTCTTT.

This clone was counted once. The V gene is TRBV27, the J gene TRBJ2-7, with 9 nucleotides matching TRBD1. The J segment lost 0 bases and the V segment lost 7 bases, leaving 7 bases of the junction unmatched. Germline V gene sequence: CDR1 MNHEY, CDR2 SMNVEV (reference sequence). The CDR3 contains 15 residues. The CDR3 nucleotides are TGTGCCAGCATTAAACAGGGGGCAAACTCCTACGAGCAGTACTTC. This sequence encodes CASIKQGANSYEQYF.

CDR3 sequence (DNA): TGTGCCAAGCCCCGGCGGGGGAGCTGGAGCACCATATATTTT. Its translation is CAKPRRGSWSTIYF. The chain combines TRBV19 with TRBJ1-3, with a tentative D call TRBD1 (5 bases). Germline V gene lookup returns CDR1 LNHDA and CDR2 SQIVND (reference sequence). The CDR3 has 14 residues. V was pared by 10 bases and J by 9 bases, with 22 bases between.

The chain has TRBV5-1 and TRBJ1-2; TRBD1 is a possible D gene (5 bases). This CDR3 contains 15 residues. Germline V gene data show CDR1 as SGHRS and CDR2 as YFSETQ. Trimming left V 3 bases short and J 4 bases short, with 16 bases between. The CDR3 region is CASSSTPAGGYGYTF. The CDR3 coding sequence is TGCGCCAGCAGCTCGACCCCCGCGGGGGGCTATGGCTACACCTTC.

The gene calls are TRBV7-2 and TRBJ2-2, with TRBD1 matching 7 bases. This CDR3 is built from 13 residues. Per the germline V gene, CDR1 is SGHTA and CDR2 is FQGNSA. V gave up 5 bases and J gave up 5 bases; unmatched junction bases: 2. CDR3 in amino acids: CASSEQGTGELFF. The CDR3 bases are TGTGCCAGCAGCGAACAGGGGACCGGGGAGCTGTTTTTT.

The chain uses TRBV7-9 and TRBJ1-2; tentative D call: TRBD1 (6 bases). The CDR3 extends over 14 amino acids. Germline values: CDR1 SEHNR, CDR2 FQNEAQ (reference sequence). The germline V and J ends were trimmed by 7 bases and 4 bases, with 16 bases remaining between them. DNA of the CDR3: TGTGCCAGCATCCCGGACAGTCGGCCCTATGGCTACACCTTC. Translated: CASIPDSRPYGYTF.

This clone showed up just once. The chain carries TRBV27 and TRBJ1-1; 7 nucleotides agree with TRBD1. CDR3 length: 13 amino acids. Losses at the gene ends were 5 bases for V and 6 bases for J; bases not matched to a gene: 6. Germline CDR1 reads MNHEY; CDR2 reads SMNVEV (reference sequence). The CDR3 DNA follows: TGTGCCAGCAGTCTCGAGGGGGCCGCTGAAGCTTTCTTT. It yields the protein CASSLEGAAEAFF.

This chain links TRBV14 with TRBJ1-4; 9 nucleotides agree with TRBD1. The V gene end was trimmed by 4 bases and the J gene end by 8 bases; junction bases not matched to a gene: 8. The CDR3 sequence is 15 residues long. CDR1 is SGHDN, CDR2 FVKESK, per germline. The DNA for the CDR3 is TGTGCCAGCAGCCCTGTTGGGACAGGGAACGAAAAACTGTTTTTT. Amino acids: CASSPVGTGNEKLFF. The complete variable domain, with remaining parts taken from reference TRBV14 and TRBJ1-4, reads EAGVTQFPSHSVIEKGQTVTLRCDPISGHDNLYWYRRVMGKEIKFLLHFVKESKQDESGMPNNRFLAERTGGTYSTLKVQPAELEDSGVYFCASSPVGTGNEKLFFGSGTQLSVL.

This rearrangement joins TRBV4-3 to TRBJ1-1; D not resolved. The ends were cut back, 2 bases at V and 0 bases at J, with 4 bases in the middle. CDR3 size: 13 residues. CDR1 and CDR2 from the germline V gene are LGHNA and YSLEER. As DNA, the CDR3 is TGCGCCAGCAGCCAACAATTGAACACTGAAGCTTTCTTT. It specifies CASSQQLNTEAFF.

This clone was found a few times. CDR3 DNA: TGTGCCAGCAGTGTGAGAGGCTATGGCTACACCTTC. Amino acid sequence: CASSVRGYGYTF. The V call is TRBV2, the J call TRBJ1-2; no definite D call. This CDR3 comprises 12 residues. V was trimmed by 4 bases and J by 4 bases, leaving 7 bases between them. In germline, CDR1 is SNHLY, CDR2 FYNNEI.

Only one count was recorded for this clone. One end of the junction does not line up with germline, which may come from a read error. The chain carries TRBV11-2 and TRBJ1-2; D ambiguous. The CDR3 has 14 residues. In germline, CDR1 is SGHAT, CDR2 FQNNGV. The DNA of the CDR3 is TGTGCCAGCAGCCATTCCGGGATTCTCTATCGCTACACCTTC. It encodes CASSHSGILYRYTF.

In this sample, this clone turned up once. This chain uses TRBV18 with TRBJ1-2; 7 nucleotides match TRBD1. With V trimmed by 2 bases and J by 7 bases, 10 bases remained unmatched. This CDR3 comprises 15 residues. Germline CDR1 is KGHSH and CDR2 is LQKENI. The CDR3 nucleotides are TGTGCCAGCTCACCAGAGGGAAGACAGGGTCGTGGCTACACCTTC. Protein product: CASSPEGRQGRGYTF.

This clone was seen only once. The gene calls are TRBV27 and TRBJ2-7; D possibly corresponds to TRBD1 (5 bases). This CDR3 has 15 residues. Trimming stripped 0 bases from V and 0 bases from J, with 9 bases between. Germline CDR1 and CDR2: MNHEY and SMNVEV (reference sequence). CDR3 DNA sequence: TGTGCCAGCAGTTTATCAGGGGCCCACTCCTACGAGCAGTACTTC. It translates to CASSLSGAHSYEQYF.

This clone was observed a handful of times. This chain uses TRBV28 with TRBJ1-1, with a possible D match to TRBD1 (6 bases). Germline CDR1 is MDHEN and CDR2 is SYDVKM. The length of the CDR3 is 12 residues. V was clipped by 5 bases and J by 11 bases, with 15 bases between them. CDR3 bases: TGTGCCAGCAGTGAAGGGGGGGGCCGGGCTTTCTTT. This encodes CASSEGGGRAFF.

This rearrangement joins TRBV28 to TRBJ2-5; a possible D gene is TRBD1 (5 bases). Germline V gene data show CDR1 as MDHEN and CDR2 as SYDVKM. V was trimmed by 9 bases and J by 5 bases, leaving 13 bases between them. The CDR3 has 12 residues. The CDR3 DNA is TGTGCCAGTTCGCAGGGCCGGGAGACCCAGTACTTC. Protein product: CASSQGRETQYF.

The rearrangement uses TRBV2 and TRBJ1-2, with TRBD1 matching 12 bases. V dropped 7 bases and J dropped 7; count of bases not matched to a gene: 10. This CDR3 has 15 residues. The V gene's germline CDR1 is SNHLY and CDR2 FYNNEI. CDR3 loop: CASMSGDRGRVGYTF. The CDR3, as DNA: TGTGCCAGCATGTCTGGGGACAGGGGGCGTGTTGGCTACACCTTC. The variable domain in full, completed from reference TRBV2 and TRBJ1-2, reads EPEVTQTPSHQVTQMGQEVILRCVPISNHLYFYWYRQILGQKVEFLVSFYNNEISEKSEIFDDQFSVERPDGSNFTLKIRSTKLEDSAMYFCASMSGDRGRVGYTFGSGTRLTVV.

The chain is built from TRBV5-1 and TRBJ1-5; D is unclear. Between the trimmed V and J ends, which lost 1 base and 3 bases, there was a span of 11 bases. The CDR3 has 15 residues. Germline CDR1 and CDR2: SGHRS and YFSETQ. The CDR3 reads CASSLYGGNNQPQHF. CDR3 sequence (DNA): TGCGCCAGCAGCTTGTATGGCGGTAACAATCAGCCCCAGCATTTT.

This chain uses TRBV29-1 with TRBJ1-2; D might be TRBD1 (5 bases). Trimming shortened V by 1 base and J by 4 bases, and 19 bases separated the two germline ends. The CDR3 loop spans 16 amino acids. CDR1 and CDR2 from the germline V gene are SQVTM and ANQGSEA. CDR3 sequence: CSVEGGTSGTTYGYTF. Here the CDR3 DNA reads TGCAGCGTTGAAGGTGGGACTTCGGGAACGACCTATGGCTACACCTTC.

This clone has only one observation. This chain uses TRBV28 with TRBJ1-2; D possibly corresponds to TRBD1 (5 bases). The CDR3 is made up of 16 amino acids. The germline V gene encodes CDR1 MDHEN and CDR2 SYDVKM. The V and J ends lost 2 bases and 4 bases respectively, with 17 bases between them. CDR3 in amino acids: CASSLGPSARAYGYTF. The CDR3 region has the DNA TGTGCCAGCAGTTTAGGTCCGTCGGCCAGGGCCTATGGCTACACCTTC.